The sequence of this T cell receptor (beta chain) was determined in a study of spatial heterogeneity in lung cancer. This clonotype has only a few counts. TCRdb re-called the 5' RACE reads through MiXCR, storing one row per CDR3 protein. The sample comprises about 120,000 distinct CDR3 sequences, more than 10% of which are singletons, and approximately 17% rests with the top ten. CDR3 length equals 15 residues. With 6 bases removed from V and 0 bases from J, the gap between germline ends came to 9 bases. Germline V gene sequence: CDR1 MDHEN, CDR2 SYDVKM. Documented time point: blood at routine non-recurrence follow-up after resection. Unsorted tumor, nontumor lung tissue or cryopreserved PBMC supplied the whole RNA.

The specimen was PBMCs, collected at follow-up. The chain uses TRBV28 and TRBJ2-6; D gene ambiguous. The clonotype comes from a male donor with early-stage non-small cell lung cancer. CDR3 bases: TGTGCCAGCAGCCACCGGAGCTCTGGGGCCAACGTCCTGACTTTC. Translation gives CASSHRSSGANVLTF.